These 16 T cell receptor beta chains originate from one sample sequenced in a study of blood T cells in healthy people across ages. The second PCR ran about 6 to 11 cycles with a sample-barcoded 5' primer and J-beta primers. TCRdb independently ran MiXCR on the 5' RACE reads; one entry per CDR3 protein. The sample has 550,000 to 700,000 distinct CDR3 sequences, roughly 28% seen once. The sequencing sample was made of blood. These receptors all come from a woman in her seventies in good health.

This clonotype was observed a few times. The rearrangement links TRBV3-1 to TRBJ2-4; D gene ambiguous. CDR3 length: 13 residues. V lost 1 base to trimming and J lost 4 bases, with 5 bases between them. Germline V gives CDR1 LGHDT, CDR2 YNNKEL (reference sequence). CDR3 DNA: TGTGCCAGCAGCCAAGGGCAGAAAAACATTCAGTACTTC. It is translated as CASSQGQKNIQYF.

This clonotype was counted many times. This rearrangement joins TRBV5-1 to TRBJ2-5; TRBD1 matches 7 bases. Germline CDR1 and CDR2: SGHRS and YFSETQ. The CDR3 sequence is 14 residues long. With V trimmed by 3 bases and J by 2 bases, 4 bases remained unmatched. In nucleotides, the CDR3 is TGCGCCAGCAGCTCGGGACAGCTTCAAGAGACCCAGTACTTC. It encodes CASSSGQLQETQYF. Full variable domain (outside the CDR3, taken from reference TRBV5-1 and TRBJ2-5): KAGVTQTPRYLIKTRGQQVTLSCSPISGHRSVSWYQQTPGQGLQFLFEYFSETQRNKGNFPGRFSGRQFSNSRSEMNVSTLELGDSALYLCASSSGQLQETQYFGPGTRLLVL.

For this clonotype: A junction boundary mismatches the germline segment, possibly from a read error. The chain recombines TRBV20-1 with TRBJ2-2; possibly TRBD2 for D (5 bases). This CDR3 spans 13 amino acids. The V gene's germline CDR1 is DFQATT and CDR2 SNEGSKA (reference sequence). CDR3 in amino acids: CSASDRNTGELLF. The CDR3 bases are TGCAGTGCTAGTGATAGAAACACCGGGGAGCTGCTTTTT.

CDR3 sequence (DNA): TGCGCCAGCAGCTTGCACGGACAGGCTTCTGGGGCCAACGTCCTGACTTTC. It yields the protein CASSLHGQASGANVLTF. The genes are TRBV5-1 and TRBJ2-6; 7 positions agree with TRBD1. The V gene end was trimmed by 1 base and the J gene end by 1 base; junction bases not matched to a gene: 5. This CDR3 has 17 amino acids. In germline, CDR1 is SGHRS, CDR2 YFSETQ. Looking up the rest from reference TRBV5-1 and TRBJ2-6 gives the full variable domain: KAGVTQTPRYLIKTRGQQVTLSCSPISGHRSVSWYQQTPGQGLQFLFEYFSETQRNKGNFPGRFSGRQFSNSRSEMNVSTLELGDSALYLCASSLHGQASGANVLTFGAGSRLTVL.

The chain has TRBV27 and TRBJ1-1, with D unclear. Germline-derived CDR1 and CDR2 are MNHEY and SMNVEV (reference sequence). V was cut by 8 bases and J by 5 bases, with 15 bases left in between. CDR3 length: 13 residues. The CDR3 sequence is CASEWSNSTEAFF. Here the CDR3 DNA reads TGTGCCAGCGAATGGTCGAATAGTACTGAAGCTTTCTTT.

V and J are TRBV5-1 and TRBJ2-1; 7 positions match TRBD1. This CDR3 has 15 amino acids. Germline loops: CDR1 SGHRS, CDR2 YFSETQ. V shed 9 bases, J shed 9 bases, and the junction held 18 bases outside the gene matches. The CDR3 DNA sequence: TGCGCCACCAACCCTGTAGGGGGCCCCTTGGGTGAGCAGTTCTTC. It yields the protein CATNPVGGPLGEQFF.

This clonotype was seen only a few times. V and J are TRBV5-1 and TRBJ1-6, with TRBD1 identical over 7 bases. The V segment lost 3 bases and the J segment 6 bases; nucleotides outside the gene matches: 9. Germline assignment: CDR1 SGHRS and CDR2 YFSETQ. CDR3 length equals 16 residues. CDR3 sequence (DNA): TGCGCCAGCAGCTCAACAGGGGAAATGCGTAATTCACCCCTCCACTTT. Translating gives CASSSTGEMRNSPLHF.

V and J are TRBV6-1 and TRBJ2-7; 9 bases are a match to TRBD1. Germline-derived CDR1 and CDR2 are MNHNS and SASEGT. The ends lost 8 bases at V and 3 bases at J; junction bases unmatched: 5. CDR3 length: 13 residues. DNA of the CDR3: TGTGCCAGCGGGGACAGGGTAGACTACGAGCAGTACTTC. Translation: CASGDRVDYEQYF.

This clonotype turned up a few times. This sequence joins TRBV11-2 and TRBJ2-1, with 12 bases fitting TRBD2. The germline V gene has CDR1 SGHAT and CDR2 FQNNGV. The CDR3 is 15 residues long. Trimming removed 3 bases from V and 9 bases from J; junction bases left unmatched: 6. CDR3 DNA sequence: TGTGCCAGCAGCTTGGCTAGCGGGGGGGCCCTTGAGCAGTTCTTC. Amino acid sequence: CASSLASGGALEQFF. Using reference TRBV11-2 and TRBJ2-1 for the parts outside the CDR3, the full variable domain is EAGVAQSPRYKIIEKRQSVAFWCNPISGHATLYWYQQILGQGPKLLIQFQNNGVVDDSQLPKDRFSAERLKGVDSTLKIQPAKLEDSAVYLCASSLASGGALEQFFGPGTRLTVL.

This clonotype was seen a handful of times. The chain carries TRBV11-2 and TRBJ2-2; maybe TRBD1 (5 bases). Germline V CDR1 and CDR2: SGHAT, FQNNGV. The CDR3 extends over 16 amino acids. The V end lost 0 bases, the J end lost 4 bases, and 12 bases lay between the germline ends. This CDR3 reads CASSLDGRTPTGELFF. CDR3 in DNA: TGTGCCAGCAGCTTAGATGGTCGGACACCCACCGGGGAGCTGTTTTTT.

This clonotype has just a few counts. The chain uses TRBV14 and TRBJ2-3, with D tentatively TRBD2 (6 bases). Trimming stripped 0 bases from V and 10 bases from J, with 17 bases between. The CDR3 has 15 amino acids. Germline V CDR1 and CDR2: SGHDN, FVKESK. The CDR3 region is CASSQDGTPRQPQYF. The CDR3 DNA sequence: TGTGCCAGCAGCCAAGATGGGACTCCCAGGCAGCCGCAGTATTTT.

This clonotype was found a few times. V gene TRBV5-1 combines with J gene TRBJ1-2; 9 bases map to TRBD1. Germline loops: CDR1 SGHRS, CDR2 YFSETQ. V shed 2 bases, J shed 8 bases, and the junction held 7 bases outside the gene matches. The length of the CDR3 is 14 residues. CDR3 DNA: TGCGCCAGCAGCTTTACACAGGGGGCGGGAGGCTACACCTTC. This encodes CASSFTQGAGGYTF.

This clonotype came up a few times. The chain carries TRBV9 and TRBJ2-3, with 11 bases that match TRBD2. Germline V CDR1 and CDR2: SGDLS, YYNGEE. There are 16 residues in the CDR3. The ends lost 3 bases at V and 4 bases at J; junction bases unmatched: 7. The CDR3 sequence is CASSAYSGGAPDTQYF. CDR3 bases: TGTGCCAGCAGCGCCTATAGCGGGGGGGCACCAGATACGCAGTATTTT.

Regarding this clonotype: Possible read error: a much larger clone is one base away. CDR3 protein: CASSEMSSGNTVYF. The CDR3 DNA follows: TGTGCCAGCAGCGAAATGAGCTCTGGAAACACCGTATATTTT. The chain carries TRBV9 and TRBJ1-3; unclear D gene. The CDR3 spans 14 residues. From germline, CDR1 is SGDLS and CDR2 YYNGEE.

This clonotype was picked up a small number of times. The V call is TRBV4-2, the J call TRBJ2-5; D could derive from TRBD1 or TRBD2 (5 bases each). Trimming shortened V by 0 bases and J by 1 base, and 6 bases separated the two germline ends. This CDR3 is built from 14 residues. Germline CDR1 is LGHNA and CDR2 is YNFKEQ. In DNA form, the CDR3 reads TGTGCCAGCAGCCAAGAAGGGACCCAAGAGACCCAGTACTTC. It translates to CASSQEGTQETQYF.

This rearrangement joins TRBV7-9 to TRBJ1-4; TRBD1 might be the D (5 bases). V lost 5 bases to trimming and J lost 11 bases, with 21 bases between them. Looked up from germline, CDR1 is SEHNR and CDR2 is FQNEAQ (reference sequence). The CDR3 length is 15 residues. CDR3 DNA: TGTGCCAGCAGCCTTGGAGGGGCAGGGTTTGGGAAACTGTTTTTT. Translated, it gives CASSLGGAGFGKLFF. The full variable domain, completed using reference TRBV7-9 and TRBJ1-4, is DTGVSQNPRHKITKRGQNVTFRCDPISEHNRLYWYRQTLGQGPEFLTYFQNEAQLEKSRLLSDRFSAERPKGSFSTLEIQRTEQGDSAMYLCASSLGGAGFGKLFFGSGTQLSVL.